This TCR beta chain appears in the sequencing data of a study of T cells in Graves' hyperthyroidism and ophthalmopathy. Whole-study findings and limits: Most clonotypes expanded in thyroid above 0.001 were likewise present in blood. Stable hyperthyroidism and ophthalmopathy were separated using 13 V-J signatures.

Germline values: CDR1 SGHAT, CDR2 FQNNGV. Losses at the gene ends were 2 bases for V and 4 bases for J; bases not matched to a gene: 10. The CDR3 has 17 amino acids. Uncontrolled infection, other autoimmune disease, pregnancy or lactation disqualified patients from enrolment. Researchers amplified the TCR beta CDR3 regions from RNA transcripts. The HTBI set primed first-round TCR CDR3 RT-PCR. TCRdb re-called the multiplex PCR reads through MiXCR, storing one row per CDR3 protein. The top ten clones hold around 16% of a sample with 350,000 or so distinct CDR3 sequences, roughly 18% of them seen once. For this clonotype: The target antigen is unknown.

This sequence joins TRBV11-2 and TRBJ2-7; TRBD2 matches at 11 bases. This TCR was recovered from a woman aged 40 to 50 with Graves' ophthalmopathy. Sequenced sample: blood. The CDR3 protein is CASSLNSGTSGGYEQYF. The CDR3, as DNA: TGTGCCAGCAGCTTAAACTCAGGGACTAGCGGAGGATACGAGCAGTACTTC.